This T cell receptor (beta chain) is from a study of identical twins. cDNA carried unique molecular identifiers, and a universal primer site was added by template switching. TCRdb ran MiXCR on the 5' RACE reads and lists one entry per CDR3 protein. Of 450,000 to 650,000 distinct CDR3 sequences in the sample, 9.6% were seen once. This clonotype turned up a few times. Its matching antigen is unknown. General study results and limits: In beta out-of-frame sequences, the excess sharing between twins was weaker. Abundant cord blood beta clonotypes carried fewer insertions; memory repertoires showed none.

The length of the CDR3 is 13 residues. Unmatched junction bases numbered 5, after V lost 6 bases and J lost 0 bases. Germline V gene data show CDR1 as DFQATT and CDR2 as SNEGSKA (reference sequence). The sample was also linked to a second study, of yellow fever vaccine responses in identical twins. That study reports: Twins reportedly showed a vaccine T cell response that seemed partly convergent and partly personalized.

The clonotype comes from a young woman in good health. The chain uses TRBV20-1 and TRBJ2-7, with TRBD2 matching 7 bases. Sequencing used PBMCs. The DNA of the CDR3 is TGCAGTGCAGATGAGCGGGACTCCTACGAGCAGTACTTC. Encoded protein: CSADERDSYEQYF.